A selection of T cell receptor beta chains follows, all from one sample in a study of cytomegalovirus exposure and HLA in healthy donors. The repertoire was sequenced with immunoSEQ multiplex PCR; TCRdb's copy has only in-frame clones and lacks some. The data show 200,000 to 250,000 clones, with less than 80% seen just once and approximately 0.22% held by the top ten. Sequenced: PBMCs. All receptors come from a girl aged 2 to 9 in good health and CMV-seronegative. Each CDR3 is given with its conserved first and last residue. Each record gives: V gene, CDR3 protein.

TRBV4-2 | CASSQVQRGGNQETQYF
TRBV10-3 | CAISESEGTGANVLTF
TRBV18 | CASSPSLAGGLVDTQYF
TRBV19 | CASIQGSNTGELFF
TRBV5-1 | CASSLPGTSGRPGVTQYF
TRBV5-1 | CASSQSGATDTQYF
TRBV6-5 | CASSRLAGGRGEQFF
TRBV29-1 | CSVAWTSGETQYF
TRBV2 | CASSGGQGNYGYTF
TRBV27 | CASSLGGEGQPQHF
TRBV2 | CASSAYGGGYTF
TRBV10-3 | CATGQPNTEAFF
TRBV11-2 | CASSSITGVSGYTF
TRBV6-5 | CASSYNREGGHGYTF
TRBV19 | CASSIVRSTYGYTF
TRBV7-9 | CASTLSGSTGELFF
TRBV25-1 | CASSDLNSNYGYTF
TRBV4-2 | CASSQVSDNEQFF
TRBV5-1 | CASSLGQGASEAFF
TRBV25-1 | CASSGQQGTDTQYF
TRBV2 | CASNVETGSRQFF
TRBV5-4 | CASSLDLGGSDTQYF
TRBV19 | CASSTSQGRTGYTF
TRBV19 | CASSIAADNTEAFF
TRBV5-4 | CASSLDRGETQYF
TRBV5-1 | CASSLTGSYEQYF
TRBV28 | CASRRKASGTGSYEQYF
TRBV5-5 | CASSFYSTLDQPQHF
TRBV9 | CASGGGSSSYNSPLHF
TRBV4-1 | CASSPTPLTGAPDSPLHF
TRBV27 | CASSRQGARETQYF
TRBV5-4 | CASSLTGMNTEAFF
TRBV2 | CASTDDRGPNQPQHF
TRBV4-1 | CASSQKDRGNTEAFF
TRBV25-1 | CASSEIRASNTEAFF
TRBV5-5 | CASSGGLYNEQFF
TRBV6-1 | CASSEARLVNEQFF
TRBV18 | CASSPPSTGWTDEQFF
TRBV4-2 | CASSQEIQGSAGNTIYF
TRBV5-1 | CASRTDSTNTEAFF
TRBV27 | CASSSYRGLAGTGELFF
TRBV7-6 | CASSPGGEVQYF
TRBV7-8 | CASRPGQGIHEQYF
TRBV6-6 | CASSYSRVEQFF
TRBV21-1 | CASSTGQGGICQPQHF
TRBV5-1 | CASSFGGAGQGYEQYF
TRBV9 | CASSADSVANEQFF
TRBV27 | CASSDGPPPRTEAFF
TRBV7-9 | CASSPSGSSYNEQFF
TRBV7-9 | CASSLIGTGLTNEKLFF
TRBV5-1 | CASSLTLSTSGGTLRGTGELFF
TRBV27 | CASSLGYTGELFF